This T cell receptor beta chain was obtained from a study of T cells in Graves' hyperthyroidism and ophthalmopathy (dated by TCRdb to the late 2010s). A note on the overall study: Peripheral blood samples were taken at initial diagnosis, before any treatment was given. According to the paper, TCR Vbeta CDR3 sequencing was carried out on roughly 130 peripheral blood samples, which came from approximately 41 ophthalmopathy, around 75 hyperthyroidism and approximately 17 progressor patients. An independent validation cohort of under 20 hyperthyroidism patients and 17 patients who later progressed to ophthalmopathy tested prospective prediction of ophthalmopathy. Thyroid tissue and blood T-cell repertoires from about six Graves' hyperthyroidism patients were also compared in the study. Following sampling, methimazole starting at 30 mg daily was given to hyperthyroidism patients, and high-dose intravenous methylprednisolone was given to ophthalmopathy patients. To identify distinguishing TCR V-J signatures, a discovery cohort of some 100 patients was used, comprising 43 with Graves' ophthalmopathy and roughly 60 with stable Graves' hyperthyroidism. The 95 to 100 discovery patients were randomly divided into training and test sets at a 7:3 ratio.

This clonotype occurred a few times. Its target antigen remains unknown. Base qualities are not recorded, but no much larger clone differs from it by a single base. V is reduced by 9 bases and J by 4 bases, leaving a spacing of 15 bases between them. From cysteine to phenylalanine, the CDR3 is 13 amino acids long. The kept DNA is CDR3 alone, 39 bases in frame from the first base. Hyperthyroidism patients were newly diagnosed, had a disease duration of under 2 months, and were aged 18 to 65 years. Any patient with an uncontrolled infection, another autoimmune disease, pregnancy or lactation was excluded. Diagnoses were based on clinical symptoms, serum thyroxine and TRAb, thyroid ultrasound and orbital computed tomography. Blood from progressor patients was drawn when they were first diagnosed with hyperthyroidism, before any ophthalmopathy symptoms appeared. PBMCs were isolated from 8 to 10 ml of fresh peripheral blood by Ficoll-Paque density gradient centrifugation. Progressor patients were defined as those initially diagnosed with Graves' hyperthyroidism in whom ophthalmopathy developed during follow-up. Trizol reagent was used to extract total RNA, and RNA quality was then checked on an Agilent 2100 Bioanalyzer.

Overall study results and their limits: No statistical method was used to set the sample size in advance, and investigators knew the group allocation. During validation, the model predicted progression to ophthalmopathy a median of around 7 months ahead of onset, with more than 60% sensitivity and 72% to 85% specificity. A model built on a 13 V-J signature distinguished ophthalmopathy from stable hyperthyroidism, reaching about 88% sensitivity and around 81% specificity in cross-validation and 80%/75% in testing. Blood samples also contained most of the expanded thyroid clonotypes (frequency above 0.001), which suggests that blood repertoires may reflect thyroid immune responses.

Amplification of TCR beta CDR3 regions was carried out from RNA transcripts. The TCR CDR3 was subjected to a first round of RT-PCR using the HTBI primer set and the Qiagen OneStep RT-PCR kit. Libraries were constructed in a second round of multiplex PCR, after which size selection and purification were carried out. Libraries were sequenced paired-end with 100 bp reads on an Illumina HiSeq2000. The original methods were these. SOAPnuke was used to process the raw data, removing reads that contained adapters or uncalled bases, had a mean Phred below 15, or lacked an exact match to the constant primer or identifier. High-quality paired reads were merged using COPE v1.2.5, and each unique nucleotide sequence was defined as a clonotype. MiTCR v1.1 was used to align the clonotypes against IMGT TRBV, TRBD and TRBJ reference segments. Analysis was restricted to V-J combinations with a frequency above 0.0001, which covered 99% to 99.2% of repertoires. The TCS score was defined as the ratio of F50 (clonal expansion) to E x V (chaos), calculated using BLOSUM62-based TCRdist between CDR3 peptides within each V-J. Welch's t-statistics and random forest reduced 450 to 600 V-J features to about 12, which were used in a naive Bayes classifier (R e1071). TCRdb reworked the public reads: Q25 trimming with fastp, MiXCR clone assembly, productive beta chains retained. Rows with a matching CDR3 protein are joined into one entry that keeps the most common DNA and genes. Here the V and J calls rest on TCRdb's processing, not on the authors' analysis. In this sample the table shows hundreds of thousands of distinct CDR3 sequences, 15% to 20% of which occur a single time. The ten largest clones add up to approximately 15% of the sample.

The rearrangement combines TRBV12-3 or TRBV12-4 with TRBJ1-2; the D region possibly corresponds to TRBD1 (5 bases align). Sample: blood. The sequence was collected from a woman in her fifties or sixties with Graves' hyperthyroidism that later progressed to Graves' ophthalmopathy. This receptor carries the CDR3 CASTRGGPYGYTF. Read as DNA, the sequence is TGTGCCAGTACGCGTGGGGGTCCCTATGGCTACACCTTC.